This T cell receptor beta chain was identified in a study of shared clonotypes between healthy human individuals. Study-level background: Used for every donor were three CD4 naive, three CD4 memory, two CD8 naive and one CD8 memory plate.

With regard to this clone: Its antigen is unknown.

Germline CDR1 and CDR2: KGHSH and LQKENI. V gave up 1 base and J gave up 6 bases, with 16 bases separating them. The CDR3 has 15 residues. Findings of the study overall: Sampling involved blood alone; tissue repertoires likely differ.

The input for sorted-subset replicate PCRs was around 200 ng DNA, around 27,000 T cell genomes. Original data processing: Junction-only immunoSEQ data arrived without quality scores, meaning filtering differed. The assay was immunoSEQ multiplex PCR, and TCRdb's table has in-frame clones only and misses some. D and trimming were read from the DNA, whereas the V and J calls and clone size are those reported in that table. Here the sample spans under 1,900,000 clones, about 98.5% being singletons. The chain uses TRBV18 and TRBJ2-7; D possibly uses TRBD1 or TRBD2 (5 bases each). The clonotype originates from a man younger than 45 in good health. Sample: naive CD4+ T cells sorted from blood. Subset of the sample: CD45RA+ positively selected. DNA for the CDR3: TGTGCCAGCTCACCACGGACACCCCCCGCGGGCGAGCAGTACTTC. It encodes CASSPRTPPAGEQYF.